Listed below are T cell receptor beta chains from one sample, sequenced in a study of OX40 agonist ivuxolimab in advanced cancers. TCRdb keeps only in-frame clones here, not all; method: immunoSEQ multiplex PCR. The sample holds more than 20,000 clones; around three quarters are singletons and the top ten take more than 9%. Sequenced material: CD4+ or CD8+ T cells sorted from blood, taken in a trial of the OX40 agonist ivuxolimab. All receptors derive from an adult with an advanced solid tumor such as melanoma, head and neck, liver or kidney cancer. Both conserved end residues are part of each CDR3. D genes are given only for firm matches. Rows give clone size only sometimes, using once, few, many, or a class for an expanded clone.

TRBJ2-1,-,TRBV7-9,-,CASSLGEQEYYNEQFF,TGTGCCAGCAGCTTAGGGGAACAGGAATACTACAATGAGCAGTTCTTC
TRBJ2-7,TRBD1,TRBV5-1,-,CASSLLSAGGEYEQYF,TGCGCCAGCAGCTTGTTATCCGCAGGGGGCGAATACGAGCAGTACTTC
TRBJ2-3,TRBD1,TRBV5-8,once,CASSSRTGGLTDTQYF,TGTGCCAGCAGCTCCCGGACAGGGGGACTCACAGATACGCAGTATTTT
TRBJ1-4,-,TRBV2,-,CADRYNEKLFF,TGTGCCGACAGATATAATGAAAAACTGTTTTTT
TRBJ1-5,TRBD1,TRBV6-1,-,CASSVDRANQPQHF,TGTGCCAGCAGTGTGGACAGGGCCAATCAGCCCCAGCATTTT
TRBJ1-4,-,TRBV7-9,-,CASSQGGEKLFF,TGTGCCAGCAGCCAAGGTGGGGAAAAACTGTTTTTT
TRBJ1-1,-,TRBV29-1,-,CSVASTNTEAFF,TGCAGCGTAGCGAGCACGAACACTGAAGCTTTCTTT
TRBJ1-2,TRBD1,TRBV5-4,few,CASSLQGVYGYTF,TGTGCCAGCAGCCTTCAGGGGGTCTATGGCTACACCTTC
TRBJ2-2,-,TRBV5-1,-,CASSPRRQGEVGELFF,TGCGCCAGCAGCCCCCGTAGGCAGGGGGAGGTCGGGGAGCTGTTTTTT
TRBJ2-6,-,TRBV18,-,CASSEDIYKSRANVLTF,TGTGCCAGCTCAGAGGACATTTACAAAAGTCGGGCCAACGTCCTGACTTTC
TRBJ1-2,-,TRBV6-6,-,CASARGLDGYTF,TGTGCCAGCGCGCGGGGCTTGGATGGCTACACCTTC
TRBJ1-1,-,TRBV6-5,-,CASRRQDNLNTEAFF,TGTGCCAGCAGACGACAGGACAATCTGAACACTGAAGCTTTCTTT
TRBJ1-6,-,TRBV11-2,-,CASSYDGSNSPLHF,TGTGCCAGCAGCTATGACGGGAGTAATTCACCCCTCCACTTT
TRBJ1-2,-,TRBV5-6,-,CASSFDPDSNYGYTF,TGTGCCAGCAGCTTTGATCCAGACTCTAACTATGGCTACACCTTC
TRBJ2-1,TRBD2,TRBV6-6,-,CASSDSGGDNEQFF,TGTGCCAGCAGCGATAGCGGGGGGGACAATGAGCAGTTCTTC
TRBJ1-2,TRBD1,TRBV6-6,-,CASSYYGTGTGYTF,TGTGCCAGCAGTTACTACGGGACAGGGACTGGCTACACCTTC
TRBJ1-2,-,TRBV6-1,-,CASSESGEVFGGYTF,TGTGCCAGCAGTGAGTCAGGGGAGGTGTTCGGTGGCTACACCTTC
TRBJ1-2,-,TRBV7-2,-,CASSLGQQTNYGYTF,TGTGCCAGCAGCTTAGGACAGCAAACTAACTATGGCTACACCTTC
TRBJ2-3,TRBD2,TRBV9,-,CASSARAGEGTDTQYF,TGTGCCAGCAGCGCCCGGGCGGGGGAGGGGACAGATACGCAGTATTTT
TRBJ1-2,TRBD1,TRBV2,-,CASSPTGNYGYTF,TGTGCCAGCAGTCCGACAGGGAACTATGGCTACACCTTC
TRBJ1-2,TRBD1,TRBV19,-,CASSTGGQGVNYGYTF,TGTGCCAGTAGTACGGGGGGACAGGGGGTGAACTATGGCTACACCTTC
TRBJ1-2,TRBD1,TRBV4-1,-,CASSPWGQGARGYTF,TGCGCCAGCAGCCCTTGGGGACAGGGGGCTCGGGGCTACACCTTC
TRBJ1-6,-,TRBV7-9,-,CASSLGDRTNPLHF,TGTGCCAGCAGCTTAGGGGATCGGACCAATCCCCTCCACTTT
TRBJ2-5,-,TRBV20-1,-,CSALGETQYF,TGCAGTGCCTTGGGGGAGACCCAGTACTTC
TRBJ2-7,-,TRBV5-5,-,CASSLAPGQIYEQYF,TGTGCCAGCAGCTTGGCCCCGGGACAAATCTACGAGCAGTACTTC
TRBJ1-1,TRBD1,TRBV5-1,-,CASGPTGTDNTEAFF,TGCGCCAGCGGCCCCACCGGGACAGACAACACTGAAGCTTTCTTT
TRBJ1-5,-,TRBV6-6,-,CASMGGSNQPQHF,TGTGCCAGCATGGGGGGAAGCAATCAGCCCCAGCATTTT
TRBJ2-5,-,TRBV20-1,-,CSARDQETQYF,TGCAGTGCTAGGGACCAAGAGACCCAGTACTTC
TRBJ1-2,-,TRBV19,-,CASSIALGTGSNYGYTF,TGTGCCAGTAGTATCGCGTTAGGGACGGGATCTAACTATGGCTACACCTTC
TRBJ1-3,-,TRBV7-2,-,CASSLTPTSGNTIYF,TGTGCCAGCAGCTTAACCCCAACCTCTGGAAACACCATATATTTT
TRBJ1-2,-,TRBV4-1,-,CASSLTRGPNYGYTF,TGCGCCAGCAGCCTCACCAGGGGCCCTAACTATGGCTACACCTTC
TRBJ1-1,-,TRBV18,few,CASSPEYTNTEAFF,TGTGCCAGCTCGCCGGAATACACGAACACTGAAGCTTTCTTT
TRBJ1-2,-,TRBV2,-,CASSEQSYGYTF,TGTGCCAGCAGTGAACAGTCCTATGGCTACACCTTC
TRBJ1-2,-,TRBV7-2,few,CASSLALFDGYTF,TGTGCCAGCAGCTTAGCCCTATTTGATGGCTACACCTTC
TRBJ2-5,TRBD2,TRBV5-6,-,CASSNGGAKTQYF,TGTGCCAGCAGCAACGGGGGGGCGAAGACCCAGTACTTC
TRBJ1-6,-,TRBV5-6,-,CASSLGLGNSPLHF,TGTGCCAGCAGCTTGGGTCTCGGGAACTCACCCCTCCACTTT
TRBJ2-7,-,TRBV4-1,-,CASSQGLRGTYEQYF,TGCGCCAGCAGCCAAGGCCTCCGGGGGACCTACGAGCAGTACTTC
TRBJ2-2,-,TRBV5-6,few,CASSRQTGELFF,TGTGCCAGCAGCAGACAAACCGGGGAGCTGTTTTTT
TRBJ1-1,-,TRBV15,-,CATSREPHGSEAFF,TGTGCCACCAGCAGAGAGCCACACGGTAGTGAAGCTTTCTTT
TRBJ2-1,TRBD2,TRBV5-4,-,CASSLVFTSGGNEQFF,TGTGCCAGCAGCTTGGTGTTTACTAGCGGGGGTAATGAGCAGTTCTTC
TRBJ1-4,-,TRBV4-2,-,CASSYDSATNEKLFF,TGTGCCAGCAGCTATGACAGTGCAACTAATGAAAAACTGTTTTTT
TRBJ1-1,-,TRBV5-1,-,CASSKTGLTEAFF,TGCGCCAGCAGCAAAACAGGGCTCACTGAAGCTTTCTTT
TRBJ1-1,-,TRBV6-5,-,CASSSRAFEAFF,TGTGCCAGCAGCTCCAGGGCCTTTGAAGCTTTCTTT
TRBJ2-5,TRBD1,TRBV18,-,CASSPPRDRVIETQYF,TGTGCCAGCTCACCACCGCGGGACAGGGTCATAGAGACCCAGTACTTC
TRBJ2-2,-,TRBV19,-,CASSSHGVITNTGELFF,TGTGCCAGTAGCAGTCATGGGGTGATAACGAACACCGGGGAGCTGTTTTTT
TRBJ2-7,-,TRBV6-1,-,CASGDRGPRDEQYF,TGTGCCAGCGGGGATAGGGGCCCCCGGGACGAGCAGTACTTC
TRBJ2-2,TRBD1,TRBV2,few,CASNSGQGANTGELFF,TGTGCCAGCAACAGCGGACAGGGGGCGAACACCGGGGAGCTGTTTTTT
TRBJ1-1,-,TRBV27,-,CASSPRLRNTEAFF,TGTGCCAGCAGTCCCAGGTTACGGAACACTGAAGCTTTCTTT
TRBJ1-6,-,TRBV5-1,-,CASSLGGASNNSPLHF,TGCGCCAGCAGCTTGGGGGGGGCCTCTAATAATTCACCCCTCCACTTT
TRBJ1-1,-,TRBV4-1,-,CASSQVIVGEAFF,TGCGCCAGCAGCCAAGTGATAGTCGGGGAAGCTTTCTTT
TRBJ2-5,-,TRBV9,few,CASSVVAPGRGQETQYF,TGTGCCAGCAGCGTAGTAGCCCCGGGGAGGGGGCAAGAGACCCAGTACTTC